This T cell receptor beta chain was recorded in a study of blood T cell repertoires in COVID-19. Here immunoSEQ multiplex PCR was the method, and the copy in TCRdb shows in-frame clones only, minus some. The table records a few hundred thousand clones, approximately 90% of them present only once. Per the germline V gene, CDR1 is SEHNR and CDR2 is FQNEAQ (reference sequence). The CDR3 has 16 amino acids. With 5 bases removed from V and 7 bases from J, the gap between germline ends came to 20 bases. The sequence was collected from a woman aged 40 to 50 who had recovered from COVID-19. The chain employs TRBV7-9 and TRBJ1-4; D ambiguous. Sequencing input: PBMCs or T cells enriched from blood (not recorded which). CDR3 bases: TGTGCCAGCAGCATTGAGAAGTCCTTCTCCGGTGAAAAACTGTTTTTT. Its protein product is CASSIEKSFSGEKLFF.